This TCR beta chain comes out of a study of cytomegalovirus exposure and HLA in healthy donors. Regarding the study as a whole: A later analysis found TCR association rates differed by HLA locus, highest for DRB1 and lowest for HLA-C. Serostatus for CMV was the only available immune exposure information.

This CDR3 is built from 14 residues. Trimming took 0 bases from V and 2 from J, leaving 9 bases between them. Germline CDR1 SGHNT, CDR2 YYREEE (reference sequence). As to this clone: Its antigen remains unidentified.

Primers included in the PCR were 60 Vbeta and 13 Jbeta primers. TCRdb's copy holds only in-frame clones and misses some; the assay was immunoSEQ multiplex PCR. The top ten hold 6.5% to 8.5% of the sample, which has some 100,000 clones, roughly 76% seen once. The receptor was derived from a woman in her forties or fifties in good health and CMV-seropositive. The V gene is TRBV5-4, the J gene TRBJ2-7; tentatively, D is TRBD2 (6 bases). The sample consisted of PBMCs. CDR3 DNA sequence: TGTGCCAGCAGCTTGGAACGGGGGACCTACGAGCAGTACTTC. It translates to CASSLERGTYEQYF.